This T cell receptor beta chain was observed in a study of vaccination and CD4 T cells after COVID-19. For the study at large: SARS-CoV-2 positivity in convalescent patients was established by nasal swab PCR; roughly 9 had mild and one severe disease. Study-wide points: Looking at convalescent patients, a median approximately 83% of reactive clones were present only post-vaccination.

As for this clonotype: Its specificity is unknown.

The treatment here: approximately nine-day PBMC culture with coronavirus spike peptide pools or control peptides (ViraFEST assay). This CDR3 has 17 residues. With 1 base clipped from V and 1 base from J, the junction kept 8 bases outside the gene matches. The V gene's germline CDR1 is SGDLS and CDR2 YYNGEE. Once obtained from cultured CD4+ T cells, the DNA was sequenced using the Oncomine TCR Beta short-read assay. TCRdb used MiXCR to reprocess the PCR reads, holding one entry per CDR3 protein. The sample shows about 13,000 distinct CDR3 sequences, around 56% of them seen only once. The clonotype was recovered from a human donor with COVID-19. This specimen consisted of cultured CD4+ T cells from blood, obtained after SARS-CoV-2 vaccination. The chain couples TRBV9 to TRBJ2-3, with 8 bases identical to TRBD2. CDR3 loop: CASSVSVWRGGTDTQYF. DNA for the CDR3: TGTGCCAGCAGCGTAAGCGTATGGCGGGGGGGCACAGATACGCAGTATTTT.